What follows describes a single T cell receptor (beta chain). The source of the sample is a study of blood T cell repertoires in COVID-19. Participants spanned ages about 18 to 90 years and resided in roughly 22 US areas. In assigning cohorts, the study relied on participant-reported clinical history. The CDR3 length is 16 residues. Trimming pared 8 bases from V and 4 bases from J, leaving 22 bases between. Germline loops: CDR1 SEHNR, CDR2 FQNEAQ (reference sequence). Profiled with immunoSEQ multiplex PCR; TCRdb holds only in-frame clones, not every one. Of approximately 250,000 clones in the sample, about nine tenths were seen once.

The material sequenced was PBMCs or T cells enriched from blood (not recorded which). The J gene is TRBJ2-3, the V gene TRBV7-9; tentative D call: TRBD1 (6 bases). This receptor was identified in a woman aged 25 to 45 with acute COVID-19. The CDR3 DNA follows: TGTGCCAGCGACCTACAGGGTGGTACCCCCCCAGATACGCAGTATTTT. Protein product: CASDLQGGTPPDTQYF.